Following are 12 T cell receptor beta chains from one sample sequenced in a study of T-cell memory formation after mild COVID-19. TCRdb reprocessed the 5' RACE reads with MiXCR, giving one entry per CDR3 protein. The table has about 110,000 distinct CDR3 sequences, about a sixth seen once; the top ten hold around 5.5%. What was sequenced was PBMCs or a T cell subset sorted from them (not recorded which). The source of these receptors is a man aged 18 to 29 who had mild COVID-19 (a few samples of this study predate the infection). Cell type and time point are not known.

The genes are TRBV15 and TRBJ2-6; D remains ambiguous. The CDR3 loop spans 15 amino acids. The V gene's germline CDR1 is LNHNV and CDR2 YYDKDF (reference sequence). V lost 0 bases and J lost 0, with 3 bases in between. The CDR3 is CATSRDPSGANVLTF. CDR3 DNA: TGTGCCACCAGCAGAGATCCCTCTGGGGCCAACGTCCTGACTTTC.

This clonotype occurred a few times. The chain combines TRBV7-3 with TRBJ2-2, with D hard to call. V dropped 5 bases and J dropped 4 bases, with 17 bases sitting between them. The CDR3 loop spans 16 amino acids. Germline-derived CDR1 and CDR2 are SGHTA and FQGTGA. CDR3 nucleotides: TGTGCCAGCAGCCCAAGGCCAGGCGCAGGCACCGGGGAGCTGTTTTTT. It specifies CASSPRPGAGTGELFF.

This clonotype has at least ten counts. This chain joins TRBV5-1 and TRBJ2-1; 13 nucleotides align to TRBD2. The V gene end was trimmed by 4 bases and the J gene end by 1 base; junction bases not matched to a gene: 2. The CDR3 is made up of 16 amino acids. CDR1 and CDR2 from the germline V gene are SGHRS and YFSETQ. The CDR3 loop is CASSRTSGGSYNEQFF. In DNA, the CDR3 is TGCGCCAGCAGCAGGACTAGCGGGGGTTCCTACAATGAGCAGTTCTTC.

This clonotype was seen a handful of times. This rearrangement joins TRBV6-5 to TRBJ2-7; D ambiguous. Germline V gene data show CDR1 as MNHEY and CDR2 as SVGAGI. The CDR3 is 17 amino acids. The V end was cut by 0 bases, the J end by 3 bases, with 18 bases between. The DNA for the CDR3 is TGTGCCAGCAGTTACTCCCCCGGACCGGCTGAACACTACGAGCAGTACTTC. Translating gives CASSYSPGPAEHYEQYF.

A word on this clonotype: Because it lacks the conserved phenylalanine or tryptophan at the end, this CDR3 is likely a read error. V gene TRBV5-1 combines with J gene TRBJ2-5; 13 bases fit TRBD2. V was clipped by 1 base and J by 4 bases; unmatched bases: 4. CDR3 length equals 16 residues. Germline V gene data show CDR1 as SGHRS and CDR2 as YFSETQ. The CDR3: CASSLTSGGAGETQYV. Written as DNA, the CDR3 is TGCGCCAGCAGCTTGACTAGCGGGGGGGCTGGAGAGACCCAGTACGTC.

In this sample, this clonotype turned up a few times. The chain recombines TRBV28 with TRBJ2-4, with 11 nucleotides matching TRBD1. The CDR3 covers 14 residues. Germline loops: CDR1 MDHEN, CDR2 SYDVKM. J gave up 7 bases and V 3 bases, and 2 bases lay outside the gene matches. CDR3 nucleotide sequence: TGTGCCAGCAGTTTCCGGGACAGGGGGAACATTCAGTACTTC. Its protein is CASSFRDRGNIQYF.

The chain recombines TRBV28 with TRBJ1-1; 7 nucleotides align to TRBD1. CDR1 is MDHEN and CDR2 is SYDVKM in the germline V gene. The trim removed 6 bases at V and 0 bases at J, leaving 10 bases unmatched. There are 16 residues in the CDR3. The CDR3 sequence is CASRPTGEGMNTEAFF. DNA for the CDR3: TGTGCCAGCAGGCCAACAGGGGAAGGTATGAACACTGAAGCTTTCTTT.

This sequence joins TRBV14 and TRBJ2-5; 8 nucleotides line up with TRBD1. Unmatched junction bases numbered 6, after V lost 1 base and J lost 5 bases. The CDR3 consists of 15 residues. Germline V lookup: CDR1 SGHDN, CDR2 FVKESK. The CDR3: CASSQGTGSGETQYF. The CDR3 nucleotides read TGTGCCAGCAGCCAAGGGACAGGGTCAGGGGAGACCCAGTACTTC.

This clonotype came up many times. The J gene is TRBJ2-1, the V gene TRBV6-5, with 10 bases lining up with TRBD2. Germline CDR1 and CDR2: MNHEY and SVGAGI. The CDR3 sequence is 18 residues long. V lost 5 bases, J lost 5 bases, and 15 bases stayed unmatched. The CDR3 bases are TGTGCCAGCAGTCCAAGTATCCTAGCGGGGGAGTTCAACAATGAGCAGTTCTTC. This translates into CASSPSILAGEFNNEQFF.

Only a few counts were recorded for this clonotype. The CDR3 DNA reads TGTGCCAGCAGCTTAGAGGTCGGGCTAGCGGGGAGGACAGATACGCAGTATTTT. It translates to CASSLEVGLAGRTDTQYF. This chain uses TRBV7-6 with TRBJ2-3; 9 bases fit TRBD2. The CDR3 runs to 18 residues. The germline V gene encodes CDR1 SGHVS and CDR2 FNYEAQ. V lost 1 base to trimming and J lost 3 bases; unmatched junction nucleotides: 11.

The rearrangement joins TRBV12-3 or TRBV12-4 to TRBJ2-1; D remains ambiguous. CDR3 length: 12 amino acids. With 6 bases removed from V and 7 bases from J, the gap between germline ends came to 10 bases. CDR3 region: CASSRVGNEQFF. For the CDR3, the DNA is TGTGCCAGCAGCCGAGTAGGGAATGAGCAGTTCTTC.

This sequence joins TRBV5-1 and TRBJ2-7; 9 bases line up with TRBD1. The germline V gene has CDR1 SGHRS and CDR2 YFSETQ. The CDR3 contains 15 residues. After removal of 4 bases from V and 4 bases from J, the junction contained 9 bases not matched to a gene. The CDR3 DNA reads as TGCGCCAGCAGCCTGCCAGGACAGGGGCGGTACGAGCAGTACTTC. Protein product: CASSLPGQGRYEQYF. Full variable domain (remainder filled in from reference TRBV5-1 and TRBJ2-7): KAGVTQTPRYLIKTRGQQVTLSCSPISGHRSVSWYQQTPGQGLQFLFEYFSETQRNKGNFPGRFSGRQFSNSRSEMNVSTLELGDSALYLCASSLPGQGRYEQYFGPGTRLTVT.